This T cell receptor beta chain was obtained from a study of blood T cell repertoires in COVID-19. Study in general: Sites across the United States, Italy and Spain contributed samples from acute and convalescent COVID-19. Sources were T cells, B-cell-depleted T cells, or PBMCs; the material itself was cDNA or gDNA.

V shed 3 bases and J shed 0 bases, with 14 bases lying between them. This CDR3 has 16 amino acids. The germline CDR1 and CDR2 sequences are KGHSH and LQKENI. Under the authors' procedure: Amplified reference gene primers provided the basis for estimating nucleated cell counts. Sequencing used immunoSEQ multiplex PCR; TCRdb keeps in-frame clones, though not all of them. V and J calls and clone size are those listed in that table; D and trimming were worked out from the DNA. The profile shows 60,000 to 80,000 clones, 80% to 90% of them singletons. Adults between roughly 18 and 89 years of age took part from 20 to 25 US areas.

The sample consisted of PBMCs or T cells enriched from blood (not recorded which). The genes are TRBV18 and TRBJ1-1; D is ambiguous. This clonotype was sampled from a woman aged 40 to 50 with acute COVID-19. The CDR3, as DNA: TGTGCCAGCTCACCCGCCCAAACTAACTTGAACACTGAAGCTTTCTTT. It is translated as CASSPAQTNLNTEAFF.